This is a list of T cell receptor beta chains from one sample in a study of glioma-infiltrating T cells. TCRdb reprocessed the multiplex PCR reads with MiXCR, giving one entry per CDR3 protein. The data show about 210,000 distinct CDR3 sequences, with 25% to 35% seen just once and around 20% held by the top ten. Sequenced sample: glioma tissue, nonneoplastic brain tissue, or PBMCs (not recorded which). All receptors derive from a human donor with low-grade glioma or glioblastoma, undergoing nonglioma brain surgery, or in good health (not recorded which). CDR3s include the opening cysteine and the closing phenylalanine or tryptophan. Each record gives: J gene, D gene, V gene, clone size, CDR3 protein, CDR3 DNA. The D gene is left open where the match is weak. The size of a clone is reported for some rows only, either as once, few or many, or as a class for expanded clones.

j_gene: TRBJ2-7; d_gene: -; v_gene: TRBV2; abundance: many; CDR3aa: CASRRDGSIYEQYF; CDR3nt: TGTGCCAGCAGGCGGGACGGATCAATCTACGAGCAGTACTTC
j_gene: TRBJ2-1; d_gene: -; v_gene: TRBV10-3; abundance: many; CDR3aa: CAITKGQGREYEQFF; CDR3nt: TGTGCCATCACCAAGGGCCAGGGACGGGAGTATGAGCAGTTCTTC
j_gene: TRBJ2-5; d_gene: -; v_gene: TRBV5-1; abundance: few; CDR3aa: CASSLVGSGQETQYF; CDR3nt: TGCGCCAGCAGCTTGGTGGGTTCAGGCCAAGAGACCCAGTACTTC
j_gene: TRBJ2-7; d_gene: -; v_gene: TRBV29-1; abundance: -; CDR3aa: CSVARALSYEQYF; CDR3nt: TGCAGCGTTGCCAGGGCGCTCTCCTACGAGCAGTACTTC
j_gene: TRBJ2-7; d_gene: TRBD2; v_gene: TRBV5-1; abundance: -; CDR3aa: CASSREAGMVTYEQYF; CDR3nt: TGCGCCAGCAGCCGGGAAGCGGGGATGGTGACCTACGAGCAGTACTTC
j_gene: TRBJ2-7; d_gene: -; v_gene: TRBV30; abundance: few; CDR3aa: CAWSTGLEQYF; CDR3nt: TGTGCCTGGAGTACAGGGTTGGAGCAGTACTTC
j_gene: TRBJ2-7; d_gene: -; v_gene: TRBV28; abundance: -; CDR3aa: CASSWQAPYDQYF; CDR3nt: TGTGCCAGCAGTTGGCAGGCGCCCTACGACCAGTACTTC
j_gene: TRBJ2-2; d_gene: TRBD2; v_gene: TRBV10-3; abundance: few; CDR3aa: CAISGTSGRNTGELFF; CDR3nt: TGTGCCATCAGTGGGACTAGCGGGAGAAACACCGGGGAGCTGTTTTTT
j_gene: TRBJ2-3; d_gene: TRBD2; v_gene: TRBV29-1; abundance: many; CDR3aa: CSVAGGGRADTQYF; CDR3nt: TGCAGCGTTGCCGGGGGAGGGCGGGCAGATACGCAGTATTTT
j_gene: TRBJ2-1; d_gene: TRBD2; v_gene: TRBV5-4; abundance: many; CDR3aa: CASRGEAGGPNEQFF; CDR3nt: TGTGCCAGCAGGGGGGAGGCGGGAGGGCCCAATGAGCAGTTCTTC
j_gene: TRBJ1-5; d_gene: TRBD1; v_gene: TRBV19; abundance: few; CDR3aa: CASSIGDRGYNQPQHF; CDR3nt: TGTGCCAGTAGTATAGGTGACAGGGGGTATAATCAGCCCCAGCATTTT
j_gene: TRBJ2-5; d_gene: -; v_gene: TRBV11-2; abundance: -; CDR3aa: CASRYTGETQYF; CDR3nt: TGTGCCAGCAGGTATACGGGTGAGACCCAGTACTTC
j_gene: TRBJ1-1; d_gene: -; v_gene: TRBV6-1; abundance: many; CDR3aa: CASSEALGALGRSEAFF; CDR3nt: TGTGCCAGCAGTGAAGCTTTGGGGGCGCTGGGTCGTTCTGAAGCTTTCTTT
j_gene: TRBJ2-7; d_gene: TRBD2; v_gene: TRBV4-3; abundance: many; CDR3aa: CASSQELAGYYEQYF; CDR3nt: TGCGCCAGCAGCCAAGAACTAGCGGGATACTACGAGCAGTACTTC
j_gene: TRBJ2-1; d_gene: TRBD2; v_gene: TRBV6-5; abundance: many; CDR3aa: CASSYSPLAGVYNEQFF; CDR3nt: TGTGCCAGCAGTTACTCGCCACTAGCGGGAGTCTACAATGAGCAGTTCTTC
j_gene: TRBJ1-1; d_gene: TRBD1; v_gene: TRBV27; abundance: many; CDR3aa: CASSLLGTGGMNTEAFF; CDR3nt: TGTGCCAGCAGTTTATTGGGGACAGGGGGGATGAACACTGAAGCTTTCTTT
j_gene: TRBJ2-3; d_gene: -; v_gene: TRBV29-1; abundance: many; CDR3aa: CSVEEGTTDTQYF; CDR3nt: TGCAGCGTTGAAGAAGGGACCACAGATACGCAGTATTTT
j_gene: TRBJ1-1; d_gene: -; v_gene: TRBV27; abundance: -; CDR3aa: CVSRWTANTEAFF; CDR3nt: TGTGTCAGCAGATGGACGGCGAACACTGAAGCTTTCTTT
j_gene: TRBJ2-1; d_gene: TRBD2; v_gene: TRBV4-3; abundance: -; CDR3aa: CASSQDPDAAGGDEQFF; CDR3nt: TGCGCCAGCAGCCAAGATCCAGACGCTGCGGGAGGCGATGAGCAGTTCTTC
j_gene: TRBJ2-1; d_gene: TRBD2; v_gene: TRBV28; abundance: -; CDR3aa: CASSSLAGAHYNEQFF; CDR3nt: TGTGCCAGCAGTTCACTAGCGGGAGCTCACTACAATGAGCAGTTCTTC
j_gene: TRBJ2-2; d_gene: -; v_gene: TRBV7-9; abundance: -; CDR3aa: CASSPPGRVSGELFF; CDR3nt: TGTGCCAGCAGCCCTCCCGGCAGGGTGTCCGGGGAGCTGTTTTTT
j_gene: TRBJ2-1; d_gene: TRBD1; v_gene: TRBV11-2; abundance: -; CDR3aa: CAGSLQTGGNEQFF; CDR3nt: TGTGCCGGCAGCCTTCAGACAGGGGGCAATGAGCAGTTCTTC
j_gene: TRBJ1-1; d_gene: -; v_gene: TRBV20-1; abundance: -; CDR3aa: CSARDFGGTKAFF; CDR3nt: TGCAGTGCTAGGGATTTCGGGGGTACTAAAGCTTTCTTT
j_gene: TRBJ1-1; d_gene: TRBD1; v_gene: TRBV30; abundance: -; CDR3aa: CAWNPGQGNTEAFF; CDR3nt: TGTGCCTGGAACCCGGGACAGGGGAACACTGAAGCTTTCTTT
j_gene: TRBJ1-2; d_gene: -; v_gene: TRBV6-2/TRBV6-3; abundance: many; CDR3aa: CASSYTDMAEGYTF; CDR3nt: TGTGCCAGCAGCTACACGGACATGGCCGAAGGCTACACCTTC
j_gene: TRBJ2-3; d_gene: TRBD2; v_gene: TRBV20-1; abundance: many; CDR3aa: CSARDLGLAATDTQYF; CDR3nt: TGCAGTGCTAGAGATCTGGGACTAGCGGCCACAGATACGCAGTATTTT
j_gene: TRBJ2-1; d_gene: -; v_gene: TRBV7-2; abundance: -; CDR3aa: CASSLGFASNEQFF; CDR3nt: TGTGCCAGCAGCTTAGGGTTTGCCTCCAATGAGCAGTTCTTC
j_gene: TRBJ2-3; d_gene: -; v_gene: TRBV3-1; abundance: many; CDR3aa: CASSQARRAQYF; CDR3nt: TGTGCCAGCAGCCAGGCTAGGAGGGCGCAGTATTTT
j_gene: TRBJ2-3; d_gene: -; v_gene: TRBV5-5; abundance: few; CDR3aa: CASSSGFPTDTQYF; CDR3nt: TGTGCCAGCAGCTCCGGTTTTCCAACAGATACGCAGTATTTT
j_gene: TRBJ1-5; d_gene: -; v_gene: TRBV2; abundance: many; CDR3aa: CASKGVGNQPQHF; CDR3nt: TGTGCCAGCAAAGGGGTGGGCAATCAGCCCCAGCATTTT
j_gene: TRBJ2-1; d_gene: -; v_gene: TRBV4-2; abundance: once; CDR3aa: CASSPPNRRGNNEQLF; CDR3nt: TGTGCCAGCAGCCCCCCCAACCGCAGGGGTAACAATGAGCAGCTCTTC
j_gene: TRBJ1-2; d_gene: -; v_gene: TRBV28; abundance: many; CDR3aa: CASSSRTAYGYTF; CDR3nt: TGTGCCAGCAGTTCCCGGACAGCCTATGGCTACACCTTC
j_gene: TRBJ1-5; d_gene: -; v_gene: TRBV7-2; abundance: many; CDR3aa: CASSLVPGNQPQHF; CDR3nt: TGTGCCAGCAGCTTAGTTCCCGGCAATCAGCCCCAGCATTTT
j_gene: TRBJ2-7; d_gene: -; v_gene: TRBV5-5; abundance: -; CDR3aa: CASSLTGKSYEQYF; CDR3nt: TGTGCCAGCAGCTTGACAGGGAAGTCCTACGAGCAGTACTTC
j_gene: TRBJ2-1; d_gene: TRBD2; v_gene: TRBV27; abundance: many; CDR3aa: CASSYRGGNEQFF; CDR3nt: TGTGCCAGCAGTTATCGGGGGGGGAATGAGCAGTTCTTC
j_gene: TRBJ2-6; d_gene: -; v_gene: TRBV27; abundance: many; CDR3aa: CASRRTVSGANVLTF; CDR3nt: TGTGCCAGCCGCAGGACAGTCTCTGGGGCCAACGTCCTGACTTTC
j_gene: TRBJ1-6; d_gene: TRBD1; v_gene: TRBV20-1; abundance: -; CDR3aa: CSARDAGQGDSPLNF; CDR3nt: TGCAGTGCTAGAGATGCAGGACAGGGTGATTCACCCCTCAACTTT
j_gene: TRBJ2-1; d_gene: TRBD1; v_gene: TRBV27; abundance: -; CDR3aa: CASSLVGTGVNGVQFF; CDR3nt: TGTGCCAGCAGTTTGGTCGGGACAGGGGTCAATGGGGTGCAGTTCTTC